These 6 T cell receptor beta chains came from one sample sequenced in a study of cytomegalovirus exposure and HLA in healthy donors. Sequencing used immunoSEQ multiplex PCR; TCRdb keeps in-frame clones, though not all of them. Seen here are around 190,000 clones, roughly 86% observed once, and the top ten hold about 7.2%. Source material: PBMCs. All receptors derive from a man aged 25-45 years in good health and CMV-seropositive.

The gene calls are TRBV4-1 and TRBJ1-5; D unclear. The V gene's germline CDR1 is MGHRA and CDR2 YSYEKL. The CDR3 has 17 residues. V was shortened by 0 bases and J by 2 bases, with 14 bases between the two germline ends. The CDR3 is CASSQDWAVGRNQPQHF. For the CDR3, the DNA is TGCGCCAGCAGCCAAGATTGGGCGGTTGGTCGCAATCAGCCCCAGCATTTT.

The chain couples TRBV7-6 to TRBJ2-1, with D possibly being TRBD2 (6 bases). The V end was cut by 5 bases, the J end by 7 bases, with 12 bases between. The germline V gene has CDR1 SGHVS and CDR2 FNYEAQ. This CDR3 has 13 amino acids. The CDR3 sequence is CASSPSGLNEQFF. In nucleotides, the CDR3 is TGTGCCAGCAGCCCTTCCGGACTAAATGAGCAGTTCTTC.

The rearrangement links TRBV29-1 to TRBJ1-5, with 8 positions matching TRBD1. V lost 4 bases and J lost 4; bases outside the gene matches: 6. CDR1 is SQVTM and CDR2 is ANQGSEA in the germline V gene. CDR3 size: 14 residues. The chain's CDR3 is CSVGTGGVNQPQHF. The CDR3 DNA is TGCAGCGTTGGTACAGGGGGGGTGAATCAGCCCCAGCATTTT.

The chain joins TRBV5-1 to TRBJ2-7; 9 bases line up with TRBD1. The J segment lost 4 bases and the V segment lost 2 bases, leaving 4 bases of the junction unmatched. This CDR3 has 14 residues. The V gene's germline CDR1 is SGHRS and CDR2 YFSETQ. CDR3 protein: CASSLGTGWYEQYF. The CDR3 bases are TGCGCCAGCAGCTTAGGGACAGGGTGGTACGAGCAGTACTTC. The full variable domain, in which reference TRBV5-1 and TRBJ2-7 provide the parts outside the CDR3, is KAGVTQTPRYLIKTRGQQVTLSCSPISGHRSVSWYQQTPGQGLQFLFEYFSETQRNKGNFPGRFSGRQFSNSRSEMNVSTLELGDSALYLCASSLGTGWYEQYFGPGTRLTVT.

V and J are TRBV4-1 and TRBJ2-7, with a possible D match to TRBD2 (6 bases). The germline V and J ends were trimmed by 1 base and 2 bases, with 12 bases remaining between them. The CDR3 contains 15 residues. Germline CDR1 is MGHRA and CDR2 is YSYEKL. In DNA form, the CDR3 reads TGCGCCAGCAGCCAAGTACCAGCGGGTACCTACGAGCAGTACTTC. Amino acid sequence: CASSQVPAGTYEQYF.

CDR3 bases: TGTGCCAGCAGCCTACAGGGAGTCAGTCAGCCCCAGCATTTT. Translation: CASSLQGVSQPQHF. The rearrangement joins TRBV2 to TRBJ1-5; possible D gene TRBD1, 6 bases. This CDR3 region has 14 residues. Trimming removed 6 bases at V and 6 bases at J, with 15 bases between. Germline assignment: CDR1 SNHLY and CDR2 FYNNEI.